This T cell receptor beta chain was retrieved from a study of blood T cell repertoires in COVID-19 (dated by TCRdb to about 2020). Study-wide context: Samples covering the acute and convalescent phases of COVID-19 were provided by collaborators in the United States, Italy and Spain. The material from the prospective study consisted of cDNA or gDNA derived from T cells, B-cell-depleted T cells, or PBMCs. The dataset comprised deeply sampled blood TCRbeta repertoires from subjects exposed to, actively infected with, or recovered from COVID-19. The repertoires were released in a freely available public database intended as a resource for research on the immune response to SARS-CoV-2. Samples were obtained from the ongoing ImmuneRACE study (first 160 participants) and from some 1,300 subjects provided by 6 global collaborators. Sample metadata almost always included a de-identified subject ID, COVID-19 status, age in years and sex. Where HLA class I and class II types were available, the types were taken from metadata supplied by the sample provider, not from assay-based typing. Broader findings and caveats from the paper: Clinical and demographic metadata were provided uncurated, with the amount varying by source and participant.

TCRbeta CDR3 regions were amplified from genomic DNA by means of the immunoSEQ Assay, a bias-controlled multiplex PCR. The paper's processing steps were these. Nucleated cell counts per sample were estimated from amplification of reference gene primers within the assay. To quantify the absolute abundance of each unique TCRbeta CDR3 rearrangement, sequence reads were collapsed and filtered. For each sample, productive Simpson clonality was calculated as the square root of Simpson's diversity index across productive rearrangements. In its TCRdb copy, this immuneACCESS table keeps in-frame sequences only and misses some clones. Where compared with another copy, unresolved V genes explain less than half of these, and the others have no known cause. That table furnishes V, J and clone size, whereas the DNA furnished D and trimming. In all, the sample holds approximately 440,000 clones, and 90% of those were seen once. Together, the top ten hold 0.6% of the sample.

The CDR3 starts with the cysteine, ends with the phenylalanine, and has 14 residues. Here the CDR3 DNA is all that survives: 42 bases in frame from base 1. According to the germline V gene (reference sequence), CDR1 reads LGHDT and CDR2 reads YNNKEL. The V end loses 1 base and the J end loses 7 bases, and a stretch of 12 bases separates them. With regard to this clone: Its antigen remains undetermined. No qualities accompany the bases; no much larger clone lies one base away.

Participants in the prospective study were aged about 18 to 95 years, lived in 20 to 30 United States geographic areas, and enrolled through a virtual design. To assign participants to cohorts, the prospective study relied on clinical history that participants themselves reported in a screening survey and a study questionnaire. For ImmuneRACE Cohort 3, a participant was defined as recovered based on two consecutive negative NP/OP PCR tests, clearance by a healthcare professional, or resolution of symptoms. In the prospective study, mobile phlebotomists collected whole blood, serum and a nasopharyngeal or oropharyngeal swab from each participant. Prospective study participants could optionally give additional blood draws and questionnaires over an approximately 2-month period. Prospective study blood samples were shipped either frozen or at room temperature before DNA extraction.

The sequenced sample was PBMCs or T cells enriched from blood (not recorded which). The sequence is built from TRBV3-1 (or the pseudogene TRBV3-2) and TRBJ2-3, with a tentative D gene TRBD1 over 6 matching bases. The clonotype originates from a man younger than 35 who had recovered from COVID-19. The CDR3 protein: CASSQGQGSYTQYF. The bases read TGTGCCAGCAGCCAAGGTCAGGGGAGTTATACGCAGTATTTT.